What follows are 9 T cell receptor beta chains derived from one specimen sequenced in a study of blood T cell repertoires in COVID-19. The protocol was immunoSEQ multiplex PCR, while the TCRdb copy is restricted to in-frame clones and leaves out a portion. This sample has approximately 200,000 clones, with over 70% found just once. The source material was PBMCs or T cells enriched from blood (not recorded which). Receptors originate from a woman in her twenties or thirties who had been exposed to COVID-19.

The CDR3 here is CASSAGPQAQYF. The CDR3 nucleotides read TGTGCCAGCAGTGCGGGCCCCCAGGCGCAGTATTTT. The chain employs TRBV28 and TRBJ2-3, with a tentative D call TRBD2 (5 bases). Trimming cost V 5 bases and J 10 bases, with 13 bases left between them. Germline-derived CDR1 and CDR2 are MDHEN and SYDVKM. The CDR3 is 12 residues long.

The chain joins TRBV4-1 to TRBJ2-7, with TRBD2 identical over 9 bases. The CDR3 extends over 14 amino acids. V shed 1 base, J shed 5 bases, and the junction held 3 bases outside the gene matches. CDR1 MGHRA and CDR2 YSYEKL come from the germline V gene. The CDR3 region is CASSQASGTNEQYF. The CDR3 DNA reads as TGCGCCAGCAGCCAAGCTAGCGGGACTAACGAGCAGTACTTC.

A word on this clone: The same CDR3 also results from other DNA sequences found in this sample. The rearrangement links TRBV9 to TRBJ2-7, with 7 bases matching TRBD2. Trimming at V came to 0 bases and at J to 1 base, leaving 1 base not matched to a gene. The CDR3 spans 14 residues. CDR1 is SGDLS, CDR2 YYNGEE, per germline. CDR3 residues: CASSVGSGSYEQYF. The CDR3 coding sequence is TGTGCCAGCAGCGTAGGTAGCGGGTCCTACGAGCAGTACTTC. The whole variable domain, filled in from reference TRBV9 and TRBJ2-7, reads DSGVTQTPKHLITATGQRVTLRCSPRSGDLSVYWYQQSLDQGLQFLIQYYNGEERAKGNILERFSAQQFPDLHSELNLSSLELGDSALYFCASSVGSGSYEQYFGPGTRLTVT.

CDR3 nucleotide sequence: TGCGCCAGCAGCTGGCAGGGTGGGAACACTGAAGCTTTCTTT. It codes for CASSWQGGNTEAFF. The chain carries TRBV5-1 and TRBJ1-1, with D tentatively TRBD1 (5 bases). Germline lookup yields CDR1 SGHRS and CDR2 YFSETQ. CDR3 size: 14 residues. The ends were cut back, 3 bases at V and 1 base at J, with 10 bases in the middle.

The gene calls are TRBV4-1 and TRBJ2-3, with TRBD2 identical over 7 bases. Trimming cost V 0 bases and J 2 bases; bases outside gene matches: 11. Germline lookup yields CDR1 MGHRA and CDR2 YSYEKL. The length of the CDR3 is 18 residues. CDR3 sequence: CASSQEFEGGRATDTQYF. For the CDR3, the DNA is TGCGCCAGCAGCCAAGAGTTCGAGGGTGGGAGGGCCACAGATACGCAGTATTTT.

The chain links TRBV2 to TRBJ2-7; 12 bases agree with TRBD2. The CDR3 contains 19 residues. V shed 4 bases and J 1 base; nucleotides not matched to a gene: 14. Germline CDR1 SNHLY, CDR2 FYNNEI. The CDR3 reads CASSVWTSGNLGASYEQYF. DNA for the CDR3: TGTGCCAGCAGTGTTTGGACTAGCGGGAACCTCGGAGCGTCCTACGAGCAGTACTTC.

The rearrangement joins TRBV6-5 to TRBJ1-6; D is ambiguous. Germline assignment: CDR1 MNHEY and CDR2 SVGAGI. V was clipped by 6 bases and J by 6 bases, with 12 bases between them. The CDR3 runs to 14 residues. The CDR3 region is CASRSGSSNSPLHF. The CDR3 DNA reads as TGTGCCAGCAGAAGTGGCTCTTCTAATTCACCCCTCCACTTT.

There are a few counts of this clone. J is TRBJ2-3 and V is TRBV7-3; TRBD2 matches at 8 bases. Germline assignment: CDR1 SGHTA and CDR2 FQGTGA. The junction had 20 bases not matched to a gene; V was cut back by 3 bases and J by 0 bases. This CDR3 has 21 amino acids. CDR3 coding DNA: TGTGCCAGCAGCTTGCTGCCTTCAGGCGGGAGGACCCCTACTAGCACAGATACGCAGTATTTT. Amino acid sequence: CASSLLPSGGRTPTSTDTQYF.

The chain joins TRBV27 to TRBJ1-2; D perhaps matches TRBD1 (5 bases). Germline V gene lookup returns CDR1 MNHEY and CDR2 SMNVEV (reference sequence). This CDR3 is 13 amino acids long. Deletions cut 3 bases from V and 1 base from J, with 6 bases between. CDR3: CASSFRDNYGYTF. CDR3 bases: TGTGCCAGCAGTTTCAGGGATAACTATGGCTACACCTTC.